These T cell receptor beta chains were read from a single sample in a study of blood T cell repertoires in COVID-19. Assay: immunoSEQ multiplex PCR; the TCRdb copy retains only in-frame clones and omits some. The repertoire has around 130,000 clones, roughly 82% of them found once; the top ten carry 9.5% to 13%. The sequenced material came from peripheral blood. The receptors originated from a human donor in a cohort sampled during active COVID-19. Both conserved end residues are part of each CDR3. The D gene is left open where the match is weak. Not all rows give a size; the values are once, few, many and, for expanded clones, a class.

d_gene	v_gene	j_gene	abundance	CDR3nt	CDR3aa
TRBD2	TRBV7-2	TRBJ2-5	NA	TGTGCCAGCAGCATGACTAGCGGGGGGGCGGAGACCCAGTACTTC	CASSMTSGGAETQYF
NA	TRBV15	TRBJ2-3	NA	TGTGCCACCAGCAGAGATCAGCGACGCACAGATACGCAGTATTTT	CATSRDQRRTDTQYF
TRBD1	TRBV5-1	TRBJ1-5	NA	TGCGCCAGCAGCCCTCACACCGGGACAGGGGGCTGGAGGGGCAATCAGCCCCAGCATTTT	CASSPHTGTGGWRGNQPQHF
NA	TRBV7-2	TRBJ2-1	NA	TGTGCCAGCAGCTTAGTCGCTAGCCAGTCAAATGAGCAGTTCTTC	CASSLVASQSNEQFF
NA	TRBV2	TRBJ1-6	few	TGTGCCAGCAGTGTTGACAGTCCTGATAATTCACCCCTCCACTTT	CASSVDSPDNSPLHF
TRBD2	TRBV29-1	TRBJ2-7	few	TGCAGCGTCCAGACTAGCGGGGGACCTTCCTACGAGCAGTACTTC	CSVQTSGGPSYEQYF
NA	TRBV19	TRBJ1-2	NA	TGTGCCAGTAGTATAACCGTCCAGATTAACTATGGCTACACCTTC	CASSITVQINYGYTF
NA	TRBV6-2/TRBV6-3	TRBJ1-6	NA	TGTGCCAGCAGTGACAACGGACTGATTTCACCCCTCCACTTT	CASSDNGLISPLHF
TRBD1	TRBV28	TRBJ1-2	NA	TGTGCCAGCAGCCCAGGACAGGGGCCCTATGGCTACACCTTC	CASSPGQGPYGYTF
NA	TRBV6-1	TRBJ1-4	NA	TGTGCCAGCAGTGAATTAAGTGAGGCTAATGAAAAACTGTTTTTT	CASSELSEANEKLFF
TRBD1	TRBV5-1	TRBJ2-3	NA	TGCGCCAGCAGCTCGACAGGGGTCCACTACACAGATACGCAGTATTTT	CASSSTGVHYTDTQYF
TRBD1	TRBV23-1	TRBJ2-2	NA	TGCGCCAGCAGGACTTACCAGGACAGGGGAACCGGGGAGCTGTTTTTT	CASRTYQDRGTGELFF
NA	TRBV7-8	TRBJ1-5	NA	TGTGCCAGCAGCCGAGAGGGGGGGATTCAGCCCCAGCATTTT	CASSREGGIQPQHF
NA	TRBV7-9	TRBJ2-3	NA	TGTGCCAGCAGCTTAGCAGGGGGCACAGATACGCAGTATTTT	CASSLAGGTDTQYF
NA	TRBV6-5	TRBJ1-3	NA	TGTGCCAGCAGCCCCGAACAGGACTCTGGAAACACCATATATTTT	CASSPEQDSGNTIYF
TRBD1	TRBV7-9	TRBJ1-4	once	TGTGCCAGCAGCAGCCTTCAGGGGGTTGAAAAACTGTTTTTT	CASSSLQGVEKLFF
TRBD2	TRBV27	TRBJ2-1	NA	TGTGCCAGCAGTTGGGATAGCGGGGGGCGAAGCTCCTACAATGAGCAGTTCTTC	CASSWDSGGRSSYNEQFF
NA	TRBV6-5	TRBJ2-7	NA	TGTGCCAGCAGTACCTTGGAGGTCGTATGGGAGCAGTACTTC	CASSTLEVVWEQYF
TRBD2	TRBV6-5	TRBJ2-3	NA	TGTGCCAGCAGTTACGGGACGGGGGGACCAGATACGCAGTATTTT	CASSYGTGGPDTQYF
NA	TRBV9	TRBJ2-5	few	TGTGCCAGCAGCGCCGGGACAACCAAGGAGACCCAGTACTTC	CASSAGTTKETQYF
NA	TRBV2	TRBJ2-1	NA	TGTGCCAGCAGTCCCAACAGATACAATGAGCAGTTCTTC	CASSPNRYNEQFF
NA	TRBV7-8	TRBJ2-2	few	TGTGCCAGCAACCTGGAGGGGGGGCCCGGGGAGCTGTTTTTT	CASNLEGGPGELFF
TRBD1	TRBV14	TRBJ2-5	few	TGTGCCAGCAGCCAGCCCGGACAGGGCGGGGTGTCCCAGTACTTC	CASSQPGQGGVSQYF
TRBD1	TRBV6-6	TRBJ2-4	NA	TGTGCCAGCAGTTACGACAGGGATTCCAAAAACATTCAGTACTTC	CASSYDRDSKNIQYF
NA	TRBV2	TRBJ1-3	NA	TGTGCCCGACAGAGCTCTGGAAACACCATATATTTT	CARQSSGNTIYF
NA	TRBV12-3/TRBV12-4	TRBJ1-2	NA	TGTGCCAGCACCCCGGCGGGTGAATATGGCTACACCTTC	CASTPAGEYGYTF
TRBD2	TRBV24-1	TRBJ2-1	NA	TGTGCCACCAGTGGTGTCCAAACTAGCGGAACCTACAATGAGCAGTTCTTC	CATSGVQTSGTYNEQFF
TRBD1	TRBV6-7	TRBJ1-3	few	TGTGCCGCCAGGGGGCGCGACAGAGGAAACACCATATATTTT	CAARGRDRGNTIYF
NA	TRBV3-1/TRBV3-2	TRBJ2-1	NA	TGTGCCAGCAGCCAAGATAGGAGGGGAAGGGACAATGAGCAGTTCTTC	CASSQDRRGRDNEQFF
NA	TRBV7-9	TRBJ2-7	NA	TGTGCCAGCAGCCGACAGGAACTCTTATCCTACGAGCAGTACTTC	CASSRQELLSYEQYF
NA	TRBV2	TRBJ2-3	once	TGTGCCAGCACCGGTGGAGCAGATACGCAGTATTTT	CASTGGADTQYF
NA	TRBV10-3	TRBJ2-3	many	TGTGCCACCTCCCCAGCGGCTAGCACAGATACGCAGTATTTT	CATSPAASTDTQYF
TRBD2	TRBV3-1/TRBV3-2	TRBJ2-7	NA	TGTGCCAGCAGCCTAGCGGGGGGGCCGAACGAGCAGTACTTC	CASSLAGGPNEQYF
TRBD1	TRBV27	TRBJ2-7	once	TGTGCCAGCAGTTTAGGTAGGACAGGGGGAGCTTACGAGCAGTACTTC	CASSLGRTGGAYEQYF
TRBD2	TRBV9	TRBJ2-3	NA	TGTGCCAGCAGCGTAGGGACTAGCGGGGGCACAGATACGCAGTATTTT	CASSVGTSGGTDTQYF
NA	TRBV18	TRBJ2-1	NA	TGTGCCAGCTCACCACCAACGCGGAATGAGCAGTTCTTC	CASSPPTRNEQFF
NA	TRBV23-1	TRBJ2-7	NA	TGCGCCAGGGCGACGGGATACGAGCAGTACTTC	CARATGYEQYF
TRBD1	TRBV12-3/TRBV12-4	TRBJ2-7	NA	TGTGCCAGCAAACAGGGGGAGAACTACGAGCAGTACTTC	CASKQGENYEQYF
TRBD1	TRBV6-5	TRBJ1-1	NA	TGTGCCAGCAGCATACAGGGGGAGAACACTGAAGCTTTCTTT	CASSIQGENTEAFF
NA	TRBV14	TRBJ2-1	NA	TGTGCCAGCAGCCCTACGAACTCCTACAATGAGCAGTTCTTC	CASSPTNSYNEQFF